Listed below are T cell receptor beta chains from one sample, sequenced in a study of T cell repertoires in ileal Crohn's disease. Generated by immunoSEQ multiplex PCR, the TCRdb table keeps only in-frame clones and is missing some. In the table there are about 11,000 clones, approximately 77% of which are singletons. The sample was ileal tissue. The receptors originated from an adult with Crohn's disease. The CDR3 runs from the conserved cysteine through the conserved F or W. Where a row states a size, it is once, few, many or the class of an expanded clone; other rows omit it.

v_call clone_size cdr3_aa
TRBV18 . CASSPAGTGVTFF
TRBV7-7 . CASSPGGETDTQYF
TRBV19 . CASSLDGGLNTGELFF
TRBV5-6 . CASSLVDRGTGELFF
TRBV25-1 . CASSEGHHNTGELFF
TRBV2 . CASSLTPGEQYF
TRBV10-3 . CAISDRGREGTYGYTF
TRBV28 few CASSSPRDREDPSYEQYF
TRBV28 . CASRGDRNQPQHF
TRBV6-5 few CASSVHRAEQYF
TRBV11-2 few CASSFLRGGWSNQPQHF
TRBV5-1 . CASSLAQGADEQFF
TRBV27 . CASSFLAEGQGNNEQFF
TRBV6-1 . CASSEALPREYRQETQYF
TRBV7-2 . CASSSLPGRATGEQFF
TRBV15 . CATSRGGDGNTEAFF
TRBV27 . CASSSGHFGGYTF
TRBV11-2 . CASSLTSLNEQFF
TRBV5-8 . CASSYRTSGSYEQYF
TRBV6-5 . CASSYSGIQGYTF
TRBV18 . CASSPRGTDTQYF
TRBV5-4 once CASSFPGETQYF
TRBV19 . CASSFGASIYGYTF
TRBV7-2 . CASSFGTGITGGYTF
TRBV20-1 . CSARTGDEQFF
TRBV2 . CASTLAGWYEQYF
TRBV9 . CASSAGLAGVSEQFF
TRBV29-1 . CSVRTGRGYTF
TRBV7-4 few CASSLRDRLSTDTQYF
TRBV6-4 . CASSGYPLNYGYTF
TRBV2 . CASRTQGAGYEQYF
TRBV7-4 once CASSAQRTGKKAFF
TRBV4-2 . CASSQRTGGSPGPNEKLFF
TRBV9 . CASSVVDMSGGLGSPLHF
TRBV28 . CASSLDGASEQYF
TRBV11-2 . CASSLLAGGLDLYEQYF
TRBV5-5 . CASTRDISNQPQHF
TRBV10-3 . CAIRDFHNEQFF
TRBV23-1 few CASSQSWCQGNLEAFF
TRBV11-2 . CASSSGGLAGGAGELFF
TRBV29-1 . CSVEIQGGYGYTF
TRBV19 . CASSISQANTGELFF
TRBV5-1 . CASSWERSGGYTF